The rows below give T cell receptor beta chains drawn from one sample of a study of OX40 agonist ivuxolimab in advanced cancers. Using immunoSEQ multiplex PCR, the repertoire was profiled, and TCRdb retains in-frame clones only, with some absent. The table includes about 38,000 clones, 80% to 90% detected once. The sequences come from CD4+ or CD8+ T cells sorted from blood, collected in a trial of the OX40 agonist ivuxolimab. These receptors were collected from an adult with an advanced solid tumor such as melanoma, head and neck, liver or kidney cancer. Both conserved end residues are part of each CDR3. The order of the fields is clone size, D gene, J gene, V gene, CDR3 DNA, CDR3 protein. The D gene is left open where the match is weak. Rows give clone size only sometimes, using once, few, many, or a class for an expanded clone.

>NA|NA|TRBJ2-4|TRBV4-3
TGCGCCAGCAGCCAAGATTACGGGGTAGCCAAAAACATTCAGTACTTC
CASSQDYGVAKNIQYF
>NA|NA|TRBJ2-1|TRBV27
TGTGCCAGCAGTCTCATATACCGGGATGAGCAGTTCTTC
CASSLIYRDEQFF
>few|NA|TRBJ1-1|TRBV11-2
TGTGCCAGCAGCTTATCGAGCACTGAAGCTTTCTTT
CASSLSSTEAFF
>NA|NA|TRBJ2-1|TRBV5-1
TGCGCCAGCAGCTTGGGCTTGGGGGATGAAATAGAGCAGTTCTTC
CASSLGLGDEIEQFF
>NA|NA|TRBJ2-5|TRBV27
TGTGCCAGCAGTTTGTCAGATCAAGGTGGCCAGTACTTC
CASSLSDQGGQYF
>NA|TRBD2|TRBJ2-3|TRBV7-6
TGTGCCAGCAGCAGAGCGGGACCCACAGATACGCAGTATTTT
CASSRAGPTDTQYF
>NA|NA|TRBJ2-3|TRBV29-1
TGCAGCGTTTTCTCGACTTTCGATACGCAGTATTTT
CSVFSTFDTQYF
>NA|NA|TRBJ2-1|TRBV15
TGTGCCACCAGCATTAGTCGGAGCTCCTACAATGAGCAGTTCTTC
CATSISRSSYNEQFF
>NA|TRBD2|TRBJ2-7|TRBV6-1
TGTGCCAGCAACCTGCGGGGGGTAGCCTACGAGCAGTACTTC
CASNLRGVAYEQYF
>NA|NA|TRBJ1-2|TRBV4-3
TGCGCCAGCAGCCAAGATTGGGGGCAGGATGGCTACACCTTC
CASSQDWGQDGYTF
>NA|TRBD2|TRBJ2-7|TRBV7-9
TGTGCCAGCAGCGTATTCCCAGCGGGGGGAAGCTCCTACGAGCAGTACTTC
CASSVFPAGGSSYEQYF
>NA|TRBD2|TRBJ2-3|TRBV9
TGTGCCAGCAGCGGCGGGGGGGCCTTCACAGATACGCAGTATTTT
CASSGGGAFTDTQYF
>NA|NA|TRBJ1-1|TRBV27
TGTGCCAGCAGCCCCTGGGTTGGGCAGGGGACTGAAGCTTTCTTT
CASSPWVGQGTEAFF
>NA|NA|TRBJ2-6|TRBV19
TGTGCCAGTAGCCAAGGAGGGGGGAGCTCTGGGGCCAACGTCCTGACTTTC
CASSQGGGSSGANVLTF
>NA|TRBD1|TRBJ2-1|TRBV10-2
TGCGCCAGCAGTGAGTTTCTAACCGGGACAGGGGGCTACAATGAGCAGTTCTTC
CASSEFLTGTGGYNEQFF
>once|NA|TRBJ2-1|TRBV10-2
TGCGCCAGCAGTGAGCCCACCCGGCTGGCTTCGAATCCCCATGAGCAGTTCTTC
CASSEPTRLASNPHEQFF
>few|NA|TRBJ1-1|TRBV7-9
TGTGCCAGCAGGCCAAGTGGGTTGGAGAACACTGAAGCTTTCTTT
CASRPSGLENTEAFF
>NA|TRBD1|TRBJ2-2|TRBV6-1
TGTGCCAGCGTCGACAGGGACACCGGGGAGCTGTTTTTT
CASVDRDTGELFF
>NA|NA|TRBJ1-1|TRBV19
TGTGCCAGTAGCCTGTGGGGGAGGGGGACTGAAGCTTTCTTT
CASSLWGRGTEAFF
>NA|NA|TRBJ2-7|TRBV4-1
TGCGCCAGCAGCCAAGTAAGGGGCGTGTACGAGCAGTACTTC
CASSQVRGVYEQYF
>once|NA|TRBJ2-4|TRBV4-3
TGCGCCAGCAGCAACCGGGGTTCAATTGGCAAAAACATTCAGTACTTC
CASSNRGSIGKNIQYF
>NA|NA|TRBJ1-2|TRBV29-1
TGCAGCGTTCCCAGAGGGAACAACTATGGCTACACCTTC
CSVPRGNNYGYTF
>NA|NA|TRBJ2-7|TRBV18
TGTGCCAGCTCACCAGAAGGGATTCTCCTACGCGAGCAGTACTTC
CASSPEGILLREQYF
>NA|NA|TRBJ2-3|TRBV4-2
TGTGCCAGCAGCCAATTGTGGGGGGGCACAGATACGCAGTATTTT
CASSQLWGGTDTQYF
>NA|TRBD1|TRBJ1-5|TRBV7-9
TGTGCCAGCAGCGCGGGACAGTCTAATCAGCCCCAGCATTTT
CASSAGQSNQPQHF
>NA|TRBD2|TRBJ2-7|TRBV7-8
TGTGCCAGCAGCTCTACTAGCGGGGGGTCCTACGAGCAGTACTTC
CASSSTSGGSYEQYF
>NA|NA|TRBJ2-3|TRBV27
TGTGCCAGCAGTTTATCGGGGGGCGGCACAGATACGCAGTATTTT
CASSLSGGGTDTQYF